The count of the clone carrying this T cell receptor beta chain is one. Its antigen remains unknown. The data derive from a study of T cell responses to AZD1222 COVID-19 vaccine. Data came from immunoSEQ multiplex PCR; TCRdb stores just in-frame clones and leaves some out. Here the sample spans 90,000 to 150,000 clones, roughly 90% being singletons. Study-wide points: The CD4 TCRs associated with vaccination extended across spike and predominated at 160-218 and 743-854.

The sequence was obtained from an adult in good health. This sample comprised peripheral blood, obtained on day 0 of AZD1222 vaccination.

The DNA of the CDR3 is TGTGCCAGCAGCGTAGGGCAGCGGGGATACAATGAGCAGTTCTTC. Its translation: CASSVGQRGYNEQFF. The chain is built from TRBV9 and TRBJ2-1; TRBD2 matches at 7 bases. The CDR3 consists of 15 residues. The germline V gene has CDR1 SGDLS and CDR2 YYNGEE. Trimming at V came to 0 bases and at J to 4 bases, leaving 4 bases not matched to a gene.